This is a list of T cell receptor beta chains from one sample in a study of Ad26.COV2.S vaccination and SARS-CoV-2 variants. TCRdb's copy holds only in-frame clones and misses some; the assay was immunoSEQ multiplex PCR. The sample comprises roughly 100,000 clones, 60% to 85% of which are singletons, and approximately 15% rests with the top ten. The material sequenced was peripheral blood, taken after recovery from COVID-19. The receptors here all came from a human donor who had recovered from COVID-19. The CDR3 runs from the conserved cysteine through the conserved F or W. A D gene is named only where the DNA matches it firmly. Clone size appears in some rows only: once, few, many, or a class for an expanded clone.

.	TRBJ1-4	TRBV19	14	once	CASSILRGDEKLFF	TGTGCCAGTAGTATCCTCAGGGGTGATGAAAAACTGTTTTTT
.	TRBJ1-3	TRBV30	14	.	CAWNGGSSGNTIYF	TGTGCCTGGAACGGAGGGAGCTCTGGAAACACCATATATTTT
.	TRBJ2-1	TRBV19	14	.	CASSRANSYNEQFF	TGTGCCAGTAGTAGGGCCAACTCCTACAATGAGCAGTTCTTC
.	TRBJ2-2	TRBV3-1/TRBV3-2	13	.	CASSQALTGELFF	TGTGCCAGCAGCCAGGCGCTCACCGGGGAGCTGTTTTTT
.	TRBJ2-7	TRBV7-3	13	.	CASSLTAMDEQYF	TGTGCCAGCAGTTTGACAGCTATGGACGAGCAGTACTTC
.	TRBJ2-3	TRBV19	15	.	CASRNSGTWPDTQYF	TGTGCCAGTAGAAATTCCGGGACGTGGCCAGATACGCAGTATTTT
.	TRBJ1-1	TRBV19	13	.	CASSRTVNTEAFF	TGTGCCAGTAGTCGGACAGTGAACACTGAAGCTTTCTTT
TRBD1	TRBJ1-4	TRBV7-9	17	.	CASSSGQGVLFAEKLFF	TGTGCCAGCAGCTCGGGACAGGGGGTCCTTTTCGCTGAAAAACTGTTTTTT
TRBD2	TRBJ2-1	TRBV19	15	.	CASSMSSGGAHEQFF	TGTGCCAGTAGTATGAGTAGCGGGGGGGCCCATGAGCAGTTCTTC
.	TRBJ1-2	TRBV28	11	.	CATRRQGGYTF	TGTGCCACCCGACGGCAGGGCGGCTACACCTTC
TRBD1	TRBJ1-4	TRBV3-1/TRBV3-2	14	.	CASSPRTGFEKLFF	TGTGCCAGCAGCCCTCGGACAGGGTTTGAAAAACTGTTTTTT
.	TRBJ1-1	TRBV28	16	once	CASSPAWGSLNTEAFF	TGTGCCAGCAGTCCTGCCTGGGGCAGCTTAAACACTGAAGCTTTCTTT
.	TRBJ1-1	TRBV28	15	.	CASSASVGGGTEAFF	TGTGCCAGCAGTGCATCAGTGGGGGGGGGCACTGAAGCTTTCTTT
.	TRBJ1-1	TRBV7-6	14	.	CASSLAQGDTEAFF	TGTGCCAGCAGCTTAGCGCAGGGAGACACTGAAGCTTTCTTT
.	TRBJ2-2	TRBV3-1/TRBV3-2	15	.	CASSQFGVITGELFF	TGTGCCAGCAGCCAATTTGGAGTAATCACCGGGGAGCTGTTTTTT
.	TRBJ1-2	TRBV7-2	12	.	CASSQDRSGYTF	TGTGCCAGCAGCCAGGACAGATCTGGCTACACCTTC
.	TRBJ1-4	TRBV2	13	many	CASSEARGEKLFF	TGTGCCAGCAGTGAAGCGCGGGGTGAAAAACTGTTTTTT
.	TRBJ2-3	TRBV7-9	13	.	CASSRGPSDTQYF	TGTGCCAGCAGTCGAGGTCCGTCCGATACGCAGTATTTT
TRBD1	TRBJ2-1	TRBV9	15	.	CASYSGTGDVDEQFF	TGTGCCAGCTATTCCGGGACAGGGGATGTGGATGAGCAGTTCTTC
TRBD1	TRBJ2-2	TRBV30	16	once	CAWSADRGGGTGELFF	TGTGCCTGGAGTGCGGACAGGGGGGGAGGCACCGGGGAGCTGTTTTTT
.	TRBJ2-7	TRBV14	15	.	CASSKTDLFSYEQYF	TGTGCCAGCAGCAAGACAGACTTATTCTCCTACGAGCAGTACTTC
.	TRBJ1-4	TRBV6-2/TRBV6-3	18	.	CASSYPTIDSATNEKLFF	TGTGCCAGCAGTTACCCTACCATCGACAGTGCAACTAATGAAAAACTGTTTTTT
.	TRBJ1-1	TRBV7-9	16	once	CASSSLSSMAHTEAFF	TGTGCCAGCAGCTCCCTTAGCAGTATGGCACACACTGAAGCTTTCTTT
.	TRBJ2-7	TRBV7-2	13	few	CASSLNGAYEQYF	TGTGCCAGCAGCCTTAACGGGGCCTACGAGCAGTACTTC